A selection of T cell receptor beta chains follows, all from one sample in a study of blood T cell repertoires in COVID-19. Produced via immunoSEQ multiplex PCR; TCRdb's table is partial and in-frame only. The sample shows about 84,000 clones, approximately 86% of them seen only once. Sequencing used peripheral blood. The receptors originated from a man older than 75 with active or convalescent COVID-19. CDR3s include the opening cysteine and the closing phenylalanine or tryptophan. D genes are given only for firm matches. The size entry is marked missing in some rows and otherwise reads once, few, many or a size class.

-	TRBD2	TRBV5-4	TRBJ2-7	CASSLALAGGIREQYF	TGTGCCAGCAGCTTGGCTCTAGCGGGAGGTATACGCGAGCAGTACTTC
-	-	TRBV12-5	TRBJ2-2	CASGLAGTGELFF	TGTGCTAGTGGTTTGGCAGGCACCGGGGAGCTGTTTTTT
-	TRBD2	TRBV19	TRBJ2-7	CASSRGLAGSYEQYF	TGTGCCAGTAGTAGGGGACTAGCGGGAAGTTACGAGCAGTACTTC
-	-	TRBV5-1	TRBJ2-4	CASSLAAATRGAKNIQYF	TGCGCCAGCAGCTTGGCCGCGGCTACCCGGGGAGCCAAAAACATTCAGTACTTC
few	TRBD1	TRBV4-3	TRBJ1-4	CASSHKGQGGEKLFF	TGCGCCAGCAGCCATAAGGGACAGGGCGGTGAAAAACTGTTTTTT
-	TRBD2	TRBV7-3	TRBJ2-3	CASSPLAGVADTQYF	TGTGCCAGCAGCCCACTAGCGGGAGTGGCAGATACGCAGTATTTT
-	-	TRBV2	TRBJ1-5	CASMDSHQPQHF	TGTGCCAGCATGGACAGCCATCAGCCCCAGCATTTT
few	-	TRBV6-6	TRBJ2-1	CASRADAGAYNEQFF	TGTGCCAGCAGGGCTGATGCGGGCGCCTACAATGAGCAGTTCTTC
-	TRBD2	TRBV7-8	TRBJ2-3	CASSAREGGTDTQYF	TGTGCCAGCAGCGCACGGGAGGGCGGCACAGATACGCAGTATTTT
-	-	TRBV2	TRBJ2-1	CASSEARLSYNEQFF	TGTGCCAGCAGTGAGGCTAGATTATCCTACAATGAGCAGTTCTTC
-	TRBD2	TRBV5-1	TRBJ2-2	CASSTSPGGATGELFF	TGCGCCAGCAGTACTTCTCCGGGAGGCGCCACCGGGGAGCTGTTTTTT
-	-	TRBV18	TRBJ1-5	CASSPGRSNQPQHF	TGTGCCAGCTCCCCCGGCAGGAGCAATCAGCCCCAGCATTTT
-	-	TRBV7-2	TRBJ1-1	CASSLDRAGTEAFF	TGTGCCAGCAGCTTAGATCGGGCGGGGACTGAAGCTTTCTTT
-	-	TRBV6-6	TRBJ2-1	CASEGKVHEQFF	TGTGCCAGCGAGGGTAAGGTGCATGAGCAGTTCTTC
-	TRBD1	TRBV5-5	TRBJ1-2	CASSLTGTAYGYTF	TGTGCCAGCAGCCTTACCGGGACAGCGTATGGCTACACCTTC
-	-	TRBV10-1	TRBJ1-2	CASSEVGETRGSVGGYTF	TGCGCCAGCAGTGAGGTTGGGGAGACACGCGGTTCTGTAGGGGGCTACACCTTC
-	TRBD2	TRBV6-5	TRBJ2-1	CASSYSSSGNEQFF	TGTGCCAGCAGTTACTCGTCTAGCGGCAATGAGCAGTTCTTC
-	-	TRBV4-2	TRBJ2-1	CASSQDVGASSSYNEQFF	TGTGCCAGCAGCCAAGATGTCGGAGCTTCTAGCTCCTACAATGAGCAGTTCTTC
-	-	TRBV11-3	TRBJ1-1	CASSLFSNTEAFF	TGTGCCAGCAGCTTATTCTCGAACACTGAAGCTTTCTTT
-	-	TRBV7-9	TRBJ2-2	CASSRGQNTGELFF	TGTGCCAGCAGCCGGGGACAGAACACCGGGGAGCTGTTTTTT
-	-	TRBV7-2	TRBJ1-3	CASSLQGTGNTIYF	TGTGCCAGCAGCTTGCAGGGAACTGGAAACACCATATATTTT
-	-	TRBV6-5	TRBJ1-1	CASSSRHGDTEAFF	TGTGCCAGCAGCTCGCGCCACGGGGACACTGAAGCTTTCTTT
once	-	TRBV5-1	TRBJ2-7	CASTLGLGASFLVYEQYF	TGCGCCAGCACCTTGGGGTTGGGGGCCTCCTTCTTAGTCTACGAGCAGTACTTC
-	TRBD1	TRBV7-9	TRBJ1-2	CASSPMTGAYGYTF	TGTGCCAGCAGCCCGATGACAGGGGCCTATGGCTACACCTTC
-	-	TRBV5-1	TRBJ2-5	CASSFPKETQYF	TGCGCCAGCAGCTTTCCTAAAGAGACCCAGTACTTC
-	TRBD1	TRBV19	TRBJ1-6	CASSGQYNSPLHF	TGTGCCAGTTCGGGACAGTATAATTCACCCCTCCACTTT